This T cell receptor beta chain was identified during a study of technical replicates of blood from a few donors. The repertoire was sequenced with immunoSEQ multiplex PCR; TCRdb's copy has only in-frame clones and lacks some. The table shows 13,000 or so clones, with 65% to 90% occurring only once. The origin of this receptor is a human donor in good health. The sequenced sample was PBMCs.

The CDR3 reads CASSHSGSSTDTQYF. The DNA for the CDR3 is TGCGCCAGCAGCCATAGCGGTTCTAGCACAGATACGCAGTATTTT. This chain links TRBV5-1 with TRBJ2-3, with D possibly being TRBD2 (6 bases). Germline V lookup: CDR1 SGHRS, CDR2 YFSETQ. The CDR3 runs to 15 residues. V was clipped by 4 bases and J by 0 bases, with 12 bases between them.